The 28 T cell receptor beta chains presented below share a single source sample, sequenced in a study of OX40 agonist ivuxolimab in advanced cancers. Assay: immunoSEQ multiplex PCR; the TCRdb copy retains only in-frame clones and omits some. The sample has some 54,000 clones, roughly nine tenths seen once. The sample here was CD4+ or CD8+ T cells sorted from blood, taken in a trial of the OX40 agonist ivuxolimab. Receptors originate from an adult with an advanced solid tumor such as melanoma, head and neck, liver or kidney cancer.

The V call is TRBV11-1, the J call TRBJ2-3, with 12 nucleotides matching TRBD2. This CDR3 contains 17 residues. V lost 4 bases, J lost 0 bases, and 5 bases stayed unmatched. CDR1 and CDR2 (germline): SGHAT, FQDESV (reference sequence). The CDR3 here is CASSSGLAGFSTDTQYF. DNA for the CDR3: TGTGCCAGCAGCTCAGGACTAGCGGGGTTCAGCACAGATACGCAGTATTTT.

This chain uses TRBV5-6 with TRBJ2-1; 12 positions agree with TRBD2. J lost 10 bases, V lost 3 bases, and 8 bases had no gene match. CDR3 length: 15 residues. Germline V gene sequence: CDR1 SGHDT, CDR2 YYEEEE. The CDR3 coding sequence is TGTGCCAGCAGCTCGTGGACTAGCGGGGTCCTCGAGCAGTTCTTC. Translating it yields CASSSWTSGVLEQFF.

The chain uses TRBV6-5 and TRBJ2-3; D may be TRBD2 (5 bases). Trimming removed 6 bases at V and 2 bases at J, with 12 bases between. The V gene's germline CDR1 is MNHEY and CDR2 SVGAGI. CDR3 length: 14 residues. CDR3 DNA sequence: TGTGCCAGCAGCTACGGGGAAGACACAGATACGCAGTATTTT. As protein: CASSYGEDTDTQYF.

This clone occurred a few times. The chain uses TRBV6-1 and TRBJ1-1; possibly TRBD1 for D (5 bases). Looked up from germline, CDR1 is MNHNS and CDR2 is SASEGT. The CDR3 runs to 13 residues. Trimming left V 8 bases short and J 4 bases short, with 14 bases between. The chain's CDR3 is CASWARAGTEAFF. CDR3 DNA: TGTGCCAGCTGGGCCAGGGCGGGCACTGAAGCTTTCTTT.

The V call is TRBV29-1, the J call TRBJ2-7; no definite D call. There are 14 residues in the CDR3. V was cut by 4 bases and J by 6 bases, with 19 bases left in between. From germline, CDR1 is SQVTM and CDR2 ANQGSEA. The CDR3 protein is CSVGDSGRKGEQYF. The CDR3 nucleotides are TGCAGCGTTGGAGACTCGGGCAGGAAGGGCGAGCAGTACTTC.

The genes are TRBV29-1 and TRBJ1-1; tentatively, D is TRBD1 (5 bases). The CDR3 is 12 amino acids. The V gene lost 4 bases and the J gene lost 4 bases, with 10 bases spanning the gap. Germline CDR1 is SQVTM and CDR2 is ANQGSEA. CDR3 sequence reads: CSVGQGTTEAFF. CDR3 DNA: TGCAGCGTTGGGCAGGGTACCACTGAAGCTTTCTTT.

The chain combines TRBV6-1 with TRBJ2-7; a possible D gene is TRBD1 (6 bases). Deletions cut 5 bases from V and 2 bases from J, with 13 bases between. CDR3 length: 14 residues. Germline-derived CDR1 and CDR2 are MNHNS and SASEGT. The CDR3 sequence: CASSFKRGTYEQYF. CDR3 sequence (DNA): TGTGCCAGCAGTTTTAAAAGGGGGACCTACGAGCAGTACTTC.

The chain uses TRBV5-6 and TRBJ2-1; 8 bases map to TRBD2. The germline V gene encodes CDR1 SGHDT and CDR2 YYEEEE. The length of the CDR3 is 15 residues. J lost 4 bases, V lost 3 bases, and 6 bases had no gene match. DNA for the CDR3: TGTGCCAGCAGCTCCGGCGGGGGGACTTACAATGAGCAGTTCTTC. It specifies CASSSGGGTYNEQFF.

This chain uses TRBV30 with TRBJ1-1, with 8 nucleotides matching TRBD1. The trim removed 2 bases at V and 3 bases at J, leaving 5 bases unmatched. Germline V gene sequence: CDR1 GTSNPN, CDR2 SVGIG (reference sequence). CDR3 size: 14 residues. CDR3 bases: TGTGCCTGGAGTTTTGGGACAGGAGACACTGAAGCTTTCTTT. This translates into CAWSFGTGDTEAFF. The whole variable domain, remainder taken from reference TRBV30 and TRBJ1-1, is SQTIHQWPATLVQPVGSPLSLECTVEGTSNPNLYWYRQAAGRGLQLLFYSVGIGQISSEVPQNLSASRPQDRQFILSSKKLLLSDSGFYLCAWSFGTGDTEAFFGQGTRLTVV.

This rearrangement joins TRBV30 to TRBJ2-1; TRBD1 matches at 7 bases. The trim removed 1 base at V and 3 bases at J, leaving 6 bases unmatched. CDR1 and CDR2 from the germline V gene are GTSNPN and SVGIG (reference sequence). This CDR3 is 15 amino acids long. CDR3 residues: CAWSAGQAYYNEQFF. CDR3 nucleotides: TGTGCCTGGAGTGCAGGACAGGCGTACTACAATGAGCAGTTCTTC.

This clone has a single count. This rearrangement joins TRBV19 to TRBJ2-7; 10 positions agree with TRBD1. This CDR3 is built from 14 residues. After removal of 5 bases from V and 4 bases from J, the junction contained 5 bases not matched to a gene. Germline lookup yields CDR1 LNHDA and CDR2 SQIVND (reference sequence). CDR3 sequence (DNA): TGTGCCAGTAGTCCGGGACAGGGGAATTACGAGCAGTACTTC. Amino acids: CASSPGQGNYEQYF.

This chain links TRBV11-3 with TRBJ1-2; D remains unclear. CDR1 and CDR2 (germline): SGHNT, YENEEA. Trimming stripped 2 bases from V and 4 bases from J, with 8 bases between. This CDR3 spans 13 amino acids. The CDR3 nucleotides are TGTGCCAGCAGCTTAAAGTCGGGCTATGGCTACACCTTC. It encodes CASSLKSGYGYTF.

The genes are TRBV19 and TRBJ1-3; D is uncertain. Germline V gives CDR1 LNHDA, CDR2 SQIVND (reference sequence). The CDR3 is 16 residues long. V lost 2 bases, J lost 0 bases, and 11 bases lay in between. The CDR3 DNA sequence: TGTGCCAGTAGTATAAGCGGGCCGGTCTCTGGAAACACCATATATTTT. As protein: CASSISGPVSGNTIYF.

The V gene is TRBV30, the J gene TRBJ1-1, with D perhaps TRBD1 (5 bases). The CDR3 extends over 15 amino acids. Germline CDR1 GTSNPN, CDR2 SVGIG (reference sequence). Trimming left V 4 bases short and J 3 bases short, with 18 bases between. CDR3 DNA: TGTGCCTGGAACCAAGGGACGGTTGGGCACACTGAAGCTTTCTTT. It specifies CAWNQGTVGHTEAFF.

A remark on this clone: In this CDR3 the conserved last residue, phenylalanine or tryptophan, is missing, so a read error is likely. Because the CDR3's place on the DNA is in doubt, the DNA is left out and the CDR3 is given as listed by TCRdb. This rearrangement joins TRBV7-9 to TRBJ1-1. Germline V lookup: CDR1 SEHNR, CDR2 FQNEAQ (reference sequence). The CDR3 totals 11 residues, both ends included. CDR3 sequence reads: CASSLDVSRDL.

The chain joins TRBV19 to TRBJ2-7, with 9 bases aligning to TRBD2. CDR3 size: 15 residues. Germline CDR1 LNHDA, CDR2 SQIVND (reference sequence). V shed 3 bases, J shed 3 bases, and the junction held 6 bases outside the gene matches. This CDR3 reads CASSIFPSGVYEQYF. The CDR3 DNA reads as TGTGCCAGTAGTATTTTTCCTAGCGGGGTCTACGAGCAGTACTTC.

The chain uses TRBV5-4 and TRBJ2-3, with 8 bases matching TRBD2. The germline CDR1 and CDR2 sequences are SGHNT and YYREEE (reference sequence). The length of the CDR3 is 17 residues. V was pared by 2 bases and J by 2 bases, with 10 bases of the junction left unmatched. The CDR3 nucleotides are TGTGCCAGCAGCTTAAAGGCGAGCGGGGGAATCACAGATACGCAGTATTTT. Translation: CASSLKASGGITDTQYF.

This chain links TRBV25-1 with TRBJ2-5; tentative D call: TRBD1 (6 bases). The length of the CDR3 is 14 residues. CDR1 is MGHDK, CDR2 SYGVNS, per germline. V was cut by 10 bases and J by 4 bases, with 19 bases left in between. The CDR3 DNA reads as TGTGCCACAAAGACTGGGGGCCCCGGAGAGACCCAGTACTTC. It translates to CATKTGGPGETQYF.

The chain links TRBV27 to TRBJ1-2; 9 bases match TRBD1. The CDR3 has 16 residues. In germline, CDR1 is MNHEY, CDR2 SMNVEV (reference sequence). V shed 0 bases, J shed 4 bases, and the junction held 6 bases outside the gene matches. In DNA form, the CDR3 reads TGTGCCAGCAGTTTATCGCTAGGGGACAGGGTCTATGGCTACACCTTC. This translates into CASSLSLGDRVYGYTF.

The V gene is TRBV19, the J gene TRBJ2-5, with TRBD2 as a possible D gene (6 bases). Trimming removed 5 bases at V and 5 bases at J, with 15 bases between. The CDR3 has 14 amino acids. Germline values: CDR1 LNHDA, CDR2 SQIVND (reference sequence). The CDR3 reads CASSPLGGRETQYF. The CDR3 nucleotides read TGTGCCAGTAGTCCTCTCGGAGGGAGGGAGACCCAGTACTTC.

The chain employs TRBV7-9 and TRBJ1-5; no clear D gene. CDR3 size: 16 residues. Deletions cut 5 bases from V and 8 bases from J, with 22 bases between. The germline V gene encodes CDR1 SEHNR and CDR2 FQNEAQ (reference sequence). CDR3 DNA sequence: TGTGCCAGCAGCCCTGAAGTCGGGCCGAAGACTAAGCCCCAGCATTTT. Protein product: CASSPEVGPKTKPQHF.

The chain recombines TRBV2 with TRBJ1-2; possibly TRBD1 for D (5 bases). This CDR3 is built from 17 residues. V lost 3 bases and J lost 8, with 25 bases in between. Germline CDR1 and CDR2: SNHLY and FYNNEI. DNA of the CDR3: TGTGCCAGCAGTGACACCCTTCTCGACCCGGGGCCGGGCGGCTACACCTTC. Its translation is CASSDTLLDPGPGGYTF.

The chain joins TRBV11-1 to TRBJ2-7, with D hard to call. The germline gives CDR1 SGHAT, CDR2 FQDESV (reference sequence). The length of the CDR3 is 13 residues. V lost 5 bases and J 2 bases, leaving 10 bases between the germline ends. The DNA of the CDR3 is TGTGCCAGCAGCCCCCCCGCAGCCTACGAGCAGTACTTC. Its protein is CASSPPAAYEQYF.

The chain employs TRBV29-1 and TRBJ2-7, with D possibly being TRBD1 or TRBD2 (6 bases each). The CDR3 runs to 13 residues. Deletions cut 1 base from V and 3 bases from J, with 10 bases between. CDR1 is SQVTM and CDR2 is ANQGSEA in the germline V gene. The CDR3 reads CSVEGGADYEQYF. CDR3 DNA sequence: TGCAGCGTTGAAGGGGGGGCGGACTACGAGCAGTACTTC.

The chain uses TRBV7-6 and TRBJ1-1, with a weak D call TRBD1 (5 bases). The V and J ends lost 5 bases and 2 bases respectively, with 15 bases between them. Germline V gene data show CDR1 as SGHVS and CDR2 as FNYEAQ. The length of the CDR3 is 15 residues. The CDR3 bases are TGTGCCAGCAGCCCGGGGGGAGAGTATAACACTGAAGCTTTCTTT. It is translated as CASSPGGEYNTEAFF. Drawing the rest from reference TRBV7-6 and TRBJ1-1, the complete variable domain is GAGVSQSPRYKVTKRGQDVALRCDPISGHVSLYWYRQALGQGPEFLTYFNYEAQQDKSGLPNDRFSAERPEGSISTLTIQRTEQRDSAMYRCASSPGGEYNTEAFFGQGTRLTVV.

The V gene is TRBV7-2, the J gene TRBJ1-5; D unclear. The CDR3 is 16 residues long. The germline gives CDR1 SGHTA, CDR2 FQGNSA. Trimming pared 0 bases from V and 0 bases from J, leaving 9 bases between. CDR3 nucleotides: TGTGCCAGCAGCTTAGCACTGGTTCATAGCAATCAGCCCCAGCATTTT. Residues: CASSLALVHSNQPQHF.

The chain joins TRBV23-1 to TRBJ2-7; D is uncertain. TRBV23-1 is annotated as an ORF whose role is uncertain. The CDR3 sequence is 12 residues long. V gave up 8 bases and J gave up 2 bases, with 10 bases separating them. CDR3 amino acids: CASPPRTYEQYF. Here the CDR3 DNA reads TGCGCCAGCCCCCCCAGGACCTACGAGCAGTACTTC.

V usage is TRBV25-1 and J usage is TRBJ1-1, with D uncertain. The CDR3 extends over 13 amino acids. From germline, CDR1 is MGHDK and CDR2 SYGVNS. Trimming took 1 base from V and 4 from J, leaving 7 bases between them. CDR3 DNA: TGTGCCAGCAGTGAATCCCGGGCCACTGAAGCTTTCTTT. The encoded protein is CASSESRATEAFF.